This T cell receptor (beta chain) was profiled in a study of technical replicates of blood from a handful of donors. Trimming at V came to 0 bases and at J to 5 bases, leaving 2 bases not matched to a gene. In germline, CDR1 is SGHNT, CDR2 YYREEE (reference sequence). The CDR3 loop spans 14 amino acids. This table comes from immunoSEQ multiplex PCR, and its TCRdb copy is limited to in-frame clones, with some not included. The data contain tens of thousands of clones, 94% of them singletons. The chain carries TRBV5-4 and TRBJ2-4; 7 bases match TRBD1. The sequenced sample consisted of T cells isolated from PBMCs. This TCR came from a human donor in good health. CDR3 amino acids: CASSLVGTENIQYF. The DNA of the CDR3 is TGTGCCAGCAGCTTGGTTGGGACAGAAAACATTCAGTACTTC.